Here is one T cell receptor (beta chain) with its context. The antigen is undetermined. The source of the sample is a study of OX40 agonist ivuxolimab in advanced cancers. General observations from the study: Averaged across samples, CD8+ T cells carried more expanded clones than CD4+ did. Clonal expansion was seen in CD4+ and CD8+ blood T cells by week 6 at 0.1 to 3.0 mg/kg.

Repertoires were generated with immunoSEQ multiplex PCR, while TCRdb's copy carries only in-frame clones and drops some. The sample has tens of thousands of clones; about 92% are singletons. Patients who had autoimmune disease history or got systemic immunosuppression were left out. The CDR3 extends over 17 amino acids. The V and J ends lost 3 bases and 5 bases respectively, with 20 bases between them. CDR1 is KGHSH and CDR2 is LQKENI in the germline V gene. The rearrangement joins TRBV18 to TRBJ2-1; D might be TRBD1 (6 bases). The receptor was derived from an adult with an advanced solid tumor such as melanoma, head and neck, liver or kidney cancer. The material was CD4+ or CD8+ T cells sorted from blood, obtained in a trial of the OX40 agonist ivuxolimab. In DNA, the CDR3 is TGTGCCAGCTCACCCAATTCCGTCCAGGGGCTAAACAATGAGCAGTTCTTC. Translation gives CASSPNSVQGLNNEQFF.